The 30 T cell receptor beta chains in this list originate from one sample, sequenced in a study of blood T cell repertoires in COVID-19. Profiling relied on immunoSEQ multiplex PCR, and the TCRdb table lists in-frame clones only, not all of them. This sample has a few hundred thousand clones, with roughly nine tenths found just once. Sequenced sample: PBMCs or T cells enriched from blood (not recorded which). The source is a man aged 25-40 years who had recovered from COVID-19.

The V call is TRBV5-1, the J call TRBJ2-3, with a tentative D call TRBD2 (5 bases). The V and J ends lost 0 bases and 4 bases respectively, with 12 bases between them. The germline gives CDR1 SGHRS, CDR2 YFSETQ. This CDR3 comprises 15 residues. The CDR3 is CASSLERESSDTQYF. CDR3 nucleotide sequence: TGCGCCAGCAGCTTGGAACGGGAATCCTCAGATACGCAGTATTTT.

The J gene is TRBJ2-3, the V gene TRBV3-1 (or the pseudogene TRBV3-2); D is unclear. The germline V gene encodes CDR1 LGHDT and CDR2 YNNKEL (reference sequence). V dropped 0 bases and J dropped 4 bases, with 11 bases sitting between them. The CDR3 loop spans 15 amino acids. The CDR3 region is CASSQEQNPSDTQYF. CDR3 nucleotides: TGTGCCAGCAGCCAAGAACAGAACCCATCAGATACGCAGTATTTT.

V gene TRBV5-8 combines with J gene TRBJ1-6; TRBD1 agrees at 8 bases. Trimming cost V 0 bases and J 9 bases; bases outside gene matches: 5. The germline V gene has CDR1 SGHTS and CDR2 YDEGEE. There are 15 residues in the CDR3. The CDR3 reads CASSLGQGASSPLHF. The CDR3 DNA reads TGTGCCAGCAGCTTGGGTCAGGGGGCGAGTTCACCCCTCCACTTT.

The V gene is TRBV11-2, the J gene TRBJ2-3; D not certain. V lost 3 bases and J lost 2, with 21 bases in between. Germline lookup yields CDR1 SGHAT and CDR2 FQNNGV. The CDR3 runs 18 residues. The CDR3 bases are TGTGCCAGCAGCTTTAACTCATACGGGTTAGCCGTCACAGATACGCAGTATTTT. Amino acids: CASSFNSYGLAVTDTQYF.

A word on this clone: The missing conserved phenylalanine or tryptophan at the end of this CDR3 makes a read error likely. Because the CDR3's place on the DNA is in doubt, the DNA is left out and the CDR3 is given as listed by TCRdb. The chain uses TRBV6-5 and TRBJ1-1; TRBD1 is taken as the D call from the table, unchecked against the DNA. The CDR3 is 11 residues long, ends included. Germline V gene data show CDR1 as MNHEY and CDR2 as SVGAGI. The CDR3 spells CASSYVGRRGR.

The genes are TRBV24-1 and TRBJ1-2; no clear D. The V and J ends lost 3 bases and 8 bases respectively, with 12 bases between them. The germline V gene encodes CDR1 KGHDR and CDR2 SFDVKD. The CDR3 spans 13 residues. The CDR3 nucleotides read TGTGCCACCAGTGATCCATCAGACAACGGCTACACCTTC. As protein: CATSDPSDNGYTF.

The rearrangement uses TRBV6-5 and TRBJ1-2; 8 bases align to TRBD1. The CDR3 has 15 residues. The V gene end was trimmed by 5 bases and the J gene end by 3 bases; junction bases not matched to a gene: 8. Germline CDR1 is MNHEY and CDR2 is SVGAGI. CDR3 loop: CASSTRDRLYYGYTF. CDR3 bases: TGTGCCAGCAGTACCCGGGACAGGTTATACTATGGCTACACCTTC.

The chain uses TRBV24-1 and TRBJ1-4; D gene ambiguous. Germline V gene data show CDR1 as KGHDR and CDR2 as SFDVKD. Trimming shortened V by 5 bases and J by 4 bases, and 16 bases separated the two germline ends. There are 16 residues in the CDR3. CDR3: CATSGEVQVDNEKLFF. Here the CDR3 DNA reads TGTGCCACCAGTGGGGAGGTTCAGGTCGATAATGAAAAACTGTTTTTT.

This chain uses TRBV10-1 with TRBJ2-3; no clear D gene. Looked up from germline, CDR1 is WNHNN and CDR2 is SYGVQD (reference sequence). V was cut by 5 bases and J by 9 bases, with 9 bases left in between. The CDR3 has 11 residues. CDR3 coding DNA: TGCGCCAGCAGTTCCGAGAAAACGCAGTATTTT. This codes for CASSSEKTQYF.

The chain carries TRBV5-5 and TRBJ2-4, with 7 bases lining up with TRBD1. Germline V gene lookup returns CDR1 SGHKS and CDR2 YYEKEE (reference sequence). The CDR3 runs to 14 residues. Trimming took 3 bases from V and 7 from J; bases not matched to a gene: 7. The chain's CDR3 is CASSYPGTANIQYF. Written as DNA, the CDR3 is TGTGCCAGCAGCTACCCCGGGACAGCGAACATTCAGTACTTC. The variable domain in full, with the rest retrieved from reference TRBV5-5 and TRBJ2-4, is DAGVTQSPTHLIKTRGQQVTLRCSPISGHKSVSWYQQVLGQGPQFIFQYYEKEERGRGNFPDRFSARQFPNYSSELNVNALLLGDSALYLCASSYPGTANIQYFGAGTRLSVL.

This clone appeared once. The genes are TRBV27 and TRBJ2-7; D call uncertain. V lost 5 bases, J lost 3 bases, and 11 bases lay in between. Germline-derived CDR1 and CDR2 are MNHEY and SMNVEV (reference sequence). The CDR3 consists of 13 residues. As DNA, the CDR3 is TGTGCCAGCAGTCCGAGTGTTAGCTACGAGCAGTACTTC. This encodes CASSPSVSYEQYF.

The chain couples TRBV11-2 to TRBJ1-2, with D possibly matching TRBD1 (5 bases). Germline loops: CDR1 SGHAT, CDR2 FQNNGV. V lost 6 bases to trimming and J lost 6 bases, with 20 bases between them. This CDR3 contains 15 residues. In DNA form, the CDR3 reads TGTGCCAGCAGTCAGTCTTGGGGGGATATAGATGGCTACACCTTC. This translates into CASSQSWGDIDGYTF.

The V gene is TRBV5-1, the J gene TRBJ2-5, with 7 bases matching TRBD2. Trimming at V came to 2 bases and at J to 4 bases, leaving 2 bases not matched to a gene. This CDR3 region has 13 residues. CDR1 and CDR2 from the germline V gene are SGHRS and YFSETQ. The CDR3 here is CASSLSGTETQYF. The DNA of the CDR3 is TGCGCCAGCAGCTTAAGCGGGACAGAGACCCAGTACTTC.

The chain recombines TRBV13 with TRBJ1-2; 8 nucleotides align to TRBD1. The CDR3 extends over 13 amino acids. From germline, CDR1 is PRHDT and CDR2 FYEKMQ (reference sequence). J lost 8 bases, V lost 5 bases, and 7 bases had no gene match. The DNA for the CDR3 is TGTGCCAGCAGCCGGGGACAGGCGGAGGGCTACACCTTC. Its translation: CASSRGQAEGYTF.

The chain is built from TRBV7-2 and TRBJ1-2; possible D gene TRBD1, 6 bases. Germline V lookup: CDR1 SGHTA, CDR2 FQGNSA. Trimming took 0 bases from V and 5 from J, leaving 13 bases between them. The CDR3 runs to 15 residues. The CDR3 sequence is CASSLARRGAYGYTF. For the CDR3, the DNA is TGTGCCAGCAGCTTAGCGCGCAGGGGCGCTTATGGCTACACCTTC.

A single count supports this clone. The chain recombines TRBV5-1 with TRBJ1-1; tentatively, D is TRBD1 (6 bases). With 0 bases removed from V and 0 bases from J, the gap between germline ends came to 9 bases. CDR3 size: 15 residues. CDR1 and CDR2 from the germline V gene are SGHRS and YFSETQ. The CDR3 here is CASSLEAGVNTEAFF. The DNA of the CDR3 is TGCGCCAGCAGCTTGGAAGCAGGGGTGAACACTGAAGCTTTCTTT.

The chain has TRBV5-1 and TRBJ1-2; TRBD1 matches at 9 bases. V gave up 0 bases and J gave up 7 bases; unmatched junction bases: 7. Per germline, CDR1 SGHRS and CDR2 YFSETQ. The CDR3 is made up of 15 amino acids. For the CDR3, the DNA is TGCGCCAGCAGCTTGGCTCACAGGGGGCAAGGTGGCTACACCTTC. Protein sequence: CASSLAHRGQGGYTF. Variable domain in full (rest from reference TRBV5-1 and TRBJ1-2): KAGVTQTPRYLIKTRGQQVTLSCSPISGHRSVSWYQQTPGQGLQFLFEYFSETQRNKGNFPGRFSGRQFSNSRSEMNVSTLELGDSALYLCASSLAHRGQGGYTFGSGTRLTVV.

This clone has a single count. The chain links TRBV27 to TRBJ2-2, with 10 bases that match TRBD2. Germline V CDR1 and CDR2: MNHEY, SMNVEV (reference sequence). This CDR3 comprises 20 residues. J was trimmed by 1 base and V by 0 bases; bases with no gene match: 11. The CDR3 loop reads CASSLSKLAGASMNTGELFF. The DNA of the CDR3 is TGTGCCAGCAGTTTATCGAAGCTAGCGGGAGCCTCGATGAACACCGGGGAGCTGTTTTTT.

The CDR3 region is CAITKGSGAYNEQFF. The DNA of the CDR3 is TGTGCCATCACCAAAGGCAGCGGAGCATACAATGAGCAGTTCTTC. The chain employs TRBV28 and TRBJ2-1; D perhaps matches TRBD2 (5 bases). Germline CDR1 reads MDHEN; CDR2 reads SYDVKM. The V and J ends lost 10 bases and 4 bases respectively, with 20 bases between them. This CDR3 spans 15 amino acids.

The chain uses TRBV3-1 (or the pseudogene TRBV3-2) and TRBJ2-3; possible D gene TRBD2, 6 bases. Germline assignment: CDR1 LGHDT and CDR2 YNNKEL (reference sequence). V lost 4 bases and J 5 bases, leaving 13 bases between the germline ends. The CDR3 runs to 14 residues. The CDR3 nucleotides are TGTGCCAGCAGCCTCGGGACTTTCCAAGATACGCAGTATTTT. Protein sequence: CASSLGTFQDTQYF.

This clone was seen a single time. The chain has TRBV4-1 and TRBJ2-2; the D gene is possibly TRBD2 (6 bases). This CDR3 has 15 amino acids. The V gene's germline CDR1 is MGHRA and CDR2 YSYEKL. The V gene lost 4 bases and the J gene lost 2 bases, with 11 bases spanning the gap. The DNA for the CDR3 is TGCGCCAGCAGCCTGCTAGCGTCAAACACCGGGGAGCTGTTTTTT. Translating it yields CASSLLASNTGELFF.

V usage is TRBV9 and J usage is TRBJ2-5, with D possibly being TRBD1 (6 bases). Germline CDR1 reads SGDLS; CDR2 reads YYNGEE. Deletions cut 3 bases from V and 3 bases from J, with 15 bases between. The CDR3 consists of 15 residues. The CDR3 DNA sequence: TGTGCCAGCAGCGCAACTCCTCGGACAGAAGAGACCCAGTACTTC. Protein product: CASSATPRTEETQYF.

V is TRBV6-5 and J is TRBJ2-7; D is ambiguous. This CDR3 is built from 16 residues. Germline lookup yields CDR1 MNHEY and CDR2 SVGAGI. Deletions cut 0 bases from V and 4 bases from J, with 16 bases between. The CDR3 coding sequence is TGTGCCAGCAGTTACTCGAGAACTACCGCACTTTACGAGCAGTACTTC. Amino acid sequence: CASSYSRTTALYEQYF.

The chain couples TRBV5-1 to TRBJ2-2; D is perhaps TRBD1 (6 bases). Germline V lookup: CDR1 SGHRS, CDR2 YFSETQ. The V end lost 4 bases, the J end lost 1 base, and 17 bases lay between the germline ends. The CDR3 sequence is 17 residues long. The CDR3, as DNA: TGCGCCAGCAGCACCCCCATGGCGACAGGGAACACCGGGGAGCTGTTTTTT. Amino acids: CASSTPMATGNTGELFF.

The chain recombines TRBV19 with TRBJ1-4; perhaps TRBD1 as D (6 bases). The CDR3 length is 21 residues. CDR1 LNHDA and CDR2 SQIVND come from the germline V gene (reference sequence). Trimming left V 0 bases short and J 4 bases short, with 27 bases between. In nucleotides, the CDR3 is TGTGCCAGTAGTATAGATCGTAACAGGGTGAAGATCTTCTTGGATAATGAAAAACTGTTTTTT. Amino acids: CASSIDRNRVKIFLDNEKLFF.

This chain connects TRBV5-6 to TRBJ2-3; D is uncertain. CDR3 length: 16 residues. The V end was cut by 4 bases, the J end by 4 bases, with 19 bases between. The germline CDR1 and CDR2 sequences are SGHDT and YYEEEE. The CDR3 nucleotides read TGTGCCAGCAGCCGTGTATCTAGACGGTTCGCAGATACGCAGTATTTT. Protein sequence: CASSRVSRRFADTQYF.

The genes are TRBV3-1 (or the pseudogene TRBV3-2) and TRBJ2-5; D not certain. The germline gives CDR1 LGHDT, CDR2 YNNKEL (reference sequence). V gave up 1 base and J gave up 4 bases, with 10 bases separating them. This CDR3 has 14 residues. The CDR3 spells CASSQALESETQYF. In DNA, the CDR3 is TGTGCCAGCAGCCAAGCCCTCGAGTCAGAGACCCAGTACTTC.

The DNA of the CDR3 is TGTGCCAGCAGCTTCAACACTAGGACAGATACGCAGTATTTT. The encoded protein is CASSFNTRTDTQYF. V and J are TRBV7-9 and TRBJ2-3; weak D call: TRBD2 (5 bases). This CDR3 has 14 amino acids. The V gene's germline CDR1 is SEHNR and CDR2 FQNEAQ (reference sequence). Trimming left V 3 bases short and J 3 bases short, with 10 bases between.

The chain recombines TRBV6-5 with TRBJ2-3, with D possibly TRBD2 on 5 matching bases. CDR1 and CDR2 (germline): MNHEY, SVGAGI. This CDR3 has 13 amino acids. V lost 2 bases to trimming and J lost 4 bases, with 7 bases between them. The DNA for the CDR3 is TGTGCCAGCAGTTACCCCGGGGCAGATACGCAGTATTTT. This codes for CASSYPGADTQYF.

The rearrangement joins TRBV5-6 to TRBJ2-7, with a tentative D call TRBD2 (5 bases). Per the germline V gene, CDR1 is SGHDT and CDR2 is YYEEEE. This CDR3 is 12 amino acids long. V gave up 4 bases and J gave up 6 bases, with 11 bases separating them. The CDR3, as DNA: TGTGCCAGCAGCCTCGGACTTTTCGAGCAGTACTTC. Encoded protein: CASSLGLFEQYF.